Each of the 24 T cell receptor beta chains below was sequenced from the same sample in a study of shared clonotypes between healthy human individuals. Only in-frame clones appear in the TCRdb table, and some are missing; sequencing was by immunoSEQ multiplex PCR. The sample has 950,000 to 1,100,000 clones; more than 75% are singletons. Sequencing was done on a sample of memory CD4+ T cells from PBMCs. Subset here: CD45RA-negative fraction. All receptors come from a man aged 18 to 29 in good health. Some clones in this sample may be carry-over from other donors' samples.

V and J are TRBV15 and TRBJ2-7; D uncertain. CDR1 LNHNV and CDR2 YYDKDF come from the germline V gene (reference sequence). The CDR3 is 15 amino acids. V lost 0 bases and J 0 bases, leaving 9 bases between the germline ends. The CDR3: CATSREYSASYEQYF. The CDR3 DNA reads TGTGCCACCAGCAGAGAATACTCGGCCTCCTACGAGCAGTACTTC.

V gene TRBV5-4 combines with J gene TRBJ2-3, with 11 positions matching TRBD2. V shed 4 bases, J shed 4 bases, and the junction held 8 bases outside the gene matches. Looked up from germline, CDR1 is SGHNT and CDR2 is YYREEE (reference sequence). There are 16 residues in the CDR3. CDR3 nucleotide sequence: TGTGCCAGCAGCCGCCGACTAGCGGGGAGGTCAGATACGCAGTATTTT. Its translation: CASSRRLAGRSDTQYF.

This rearrangement joins TRBV6-1 to TRBJ1-4; D possibly corresponds to TRBD1 (6 bases). CDR1 and CDR2 (germline): MNHNS, SASEGT. Trimming took off 3 bases at V and 2 bases at J, with 16 bases between the two ends. The CDR3 has 17 residues. CDR3 DNA: TGTGCCAGCAGTGATCGGCCCGTCGGACAGACTAATGAAAAACTGTTTTTT. Its translation is CASSDRPVGQTNEKLFF.

The CDR3 spells CAWSVGPYEQYF. As DNA, the CDR3 is TGTGCCTGGAGTGTGGGTCCCTACGAGCAGTACTTC. The chain has TRBV30 and TRBJ2-5; D not certain. The J call may be faulty, since TRBJ2-7 better matches the DNA end. From germline, CDR1 is GTSNPN and CDR2 SVGIG (reference sequence). The CDR3 covers 12 residues.

In DNA, the CDR3 is TGTGCCAGCGCCCTGGCAGGGTGGACGGGACAGCCCCAGCATTTT. It yields the protein CASALAGWTGQPQHF. This sequence joins TRBV27 and TRBJ1-5, with D maybe TRBD1 (5 bases). CDR3 size: 15 residues. From germline, CDR1 is MNHEY and CDR2 SMNVEV (reference sequence). Deletions cut 8 bases from V and 7 bases from J, with 21 bases between.

V gene TRBV6-5 combines with J gene TRBJ2-7; no definite D call. The germline V and J ends were trimmed by 6 bases and 4 bases, with 16 bases remaining between them. Germline assignment: CDR1 MNHEY and CDR2 SVGAGI. The CDR3 totals 14 residues. Here the CDR3 DNA reads TGTGCCAGCAGCCGACGCGGTGCCCTATACGAGCAGTACTTC. Protein: CASSRRGALYEQYF.

In this sample, this clone turned up once. V usage is TRBV5-1 and J usage is TRBJ2-5; TRBD1 matches at 9 bases. The J call is uncertain, as TRBJ2-7 better fits the DNA end. Looked up from germline, CDR1 is SGHRS and CDR2 is YFSETQ. The CDR3 contains 15 residues. CDR3: CASSLNTGGADEQYF. CDR3 nucleotides: TGCGCCAGCAGCTTGAATACAGGGGGCGCGGACGAGCAGTACTTC.

V is TRBV6-5 and J is TRBJ2-7, with 8 positions matching TRBD1. This CDR3 region has 12 residues. Germline values: CDR1 MNHEY, CDR2 SVGAGI. The J segment lost 8 bases and the V segment lost 8 bases, leaving 8 bases of the junction unmatched. CDR3 amino acids: CASSWDRIKQYF. The CDR3 coding sequence is TGTGCCAGCTCATGGGACAGGATAAAGCAGTACTTC.

As regards this clone: At the DNA level, this CDR3 is encoded by other sequences in the same sample as well. V usage is TRBV10-1 and J usage is TRBJ2-7; 9 nucleotides align to TRBD1. Per germline, CDR1 WNHNN and CDR2 SYGVQD (reference sequence). V lost 6 bases to trimming and J lost 4 bases; unmatched junction nucleotides: 1. CDR3 length: 12 residues. CDR3 in DNA: TGCGCCAGCAGCGGACAGGGGTACGAGCAGTACTTC. It is translated as CASSGQGYEQYF.

The V and J genes are TRBV19 and TRBJ2-4; 10 bases fit TRBD2. Losses at the gene ends were 3 bases for V and 10 bases for J; bases not matched to a gene: 9. The CDR3 covers 15 residues. Germline V gives CDR1 LNHDA, CDR2 SQIVND (reference sequence). CDR3 DNA: TGTGCCAGTAGTATCGCAGGACTAGCGGATATAATTCAGTACTTC. This translates into CASSIAGLADIIQYF.

The CDR3 region has the DNA TGTGCCAGCAGCGCTTATCTGGGGGCGAACACTGAAGCTTTCTTT. Protein sequence: CASSAYLGANTEAFF. The chain recombines TRBV9 with TRBJ1-1; a weak D match, TRBD1 (6 bases). With 3 bases removed from V and 1 base from J, the gap between germline ends came to 13 bases. CDR1 SGDLS and CDR2 YYNGEE come from the germline V gene. The CDR3 is made up of 15 amino acids.

This rearrangement joins TRBV29-1 to TRBJ1-3, with unresolved D. Germline V gene sequence: CDR1 SQVTM, CDR2 ANQGSEA. Trimming removed 4 bases from V and 4 bases from J, with 8 bases in between. The CDR3 has 12 residues. CDR3 residues: CSVVAYGNTIYF. As DNA, the CDR3 is TGCAGCGTTGTAGCGTACGGAAACACCATATATTTT.

Details on this clone: Within the sample, other DNA sequences also encode this same CDR3. This sequence joins TRBV5-1 and TRBJ2-3, with TRBD1 identical over 7 bases. This CDR3 has 15 residues. CDR1 SGHRS and CDR2 YFSETQ come from the germline V gene. The V and J ends lost 4 bases and 0 bases, in that order; junction bases with no gene match: 5. The DNA for the CDR3 is TGCGCCAGCAGCCCTGGGACAGCTAGCACAGATACGCAGTATTTT. Translated: CASSPGTASTDTQYF.

The V gene is TRBV29-1, the J gene TRBJ1-6; D may be TRBD1 (5 bases). This CDR3 is built from 13 residues. Germline V gene sequence: CDR1 SQVTM, CDR2 ANQGSEA. Trimming shortened V by 4 bases and J by 8 bases, and 12 bases separated the two germline ends. The CDR3 loop is CSVGQGRDSPLHF. CDR3 coding DNA: TGCAGCGTTGGGCAGGGCCGGGATTCACCCCTCCACTTT.

This chain joins TRBV12-5 and TRBJ2-7; 7 nucleotides align to TRBD1. V lost 7 bases and J lost 0; bases outside the gene matches: 9. This CDR3 comprises 15 residues. In germline, CDR1 is LGHNT, CDR2 FRNRAP. CDR3 protein: CASASGQTGSYEQYF. For the CDR3, the DNA is TGTGCTAGTGCCTCGGGACAGACAGGCTCCTACGAGCAGTACTTC.

This clone was detected only once. Other nucleotide sequences from this sample produce the same CDR3. The chain couples TRBV12-5 to TRBJ2-1; no clear D. This CDR3 spans 11 amino acids. CDR1 is LGHNT and CDR2 is FRNRAP in the germline V gene. Trimming removed 3 bases from V and 5 bases from J, with 2 bases in between. CDR3 amino acids: CASGFHNEQFF. In DNA, the CDR3 is TGTGCTAGTGGTTTCCACAATGAGCAGTTCTTC.

This clone has just one count. The chain is built from TRBV18 and TRBJ1-1; 9 bases align to TRBD1. In germline, CDR1 is KGHSH, CDR2 LQKENI. CDR3 length: 15 residues. Trimming at V came to 5 bases and at J to 5 bases, leaving 9 bases not matched to a gene. The CDR3 DNA follows: TGTGCCAGCTCAGTAGCCGGGACAGGGAGGACTGAAGCTTTCTTT. Its protein is CASSVAGTGRTEAFF.

This clone is a singleton in its sample. This chain connects TRBV7-3 to TRBJ2-5; D might be TRBD2 (6 bases). The CDR3 extends over 16 amino acids. Trimming removed 2 bases from V and 2 bases from J, with 15 bases in between. Germline V gene sequence: CDR1 SGHTA, CDR2 FQGTGA. The CDR3 sequence: CASSLYIRGGQETQYF. The CDR3 region has the DNA TGTGCCAGCAGCTTATATATTCGTGGGGGGCAAGAGACCCAGTACTTC.

The chain combines TRBV7-2 with TRBJ1-2, with D maybe TRBD1 (6 bases). From germline, CDR1 is SGHTA and CDR2 FQGNSA. V lost 5 bases and J lost 0, with 19 bases in between. This CDR3 has 17 residues. The CDR3 protein is CASSPRRRQATNYGYTF. In DNA form, the CDR3 reads TGTGCCAGCAGCCCTAGAAGGAGACAGGCCACTAACTATGGCTACACCTTC.

Comments on this clone: In the same sample, other DNA sequences code for this CDR3. Here the CDR3 reads CASSYGLAGEQYF. The CDR3 DNA sequence: TGTGCCAGCAGTTACGGTCTAGCGGGAGAGCAGTACTTC. V usage is TRBV6-5 and J usage is TRBJ2-7; TRBD2 matches 9 bases. Germline V lookup: CDR1 MNHEY, CDR2 SVGAGI. The CDR3 has 13 amino acids. Trimming took 2 bases from V and 7 from J; bases not matched to a gene: 3.

V gene TRBV6-1 combines with J gene TRBJ2-2; D gene ambiguous. This CDR3 comprises 12 residues. Germline CDR1 and CDR2: MNHNS and SASEGT. Trimming shortened V by 6 bases and J by 2 bases, and 4 bases separated the two germline ends. As DNA, the CDR3 is TGTGCCAGCAGGGGTAACACCGGGGAGCTGTTTTTT. It encodes CASRGNTGELFF.

In its sample, this clone was seen a few times. The rearrangement links TRBV5-8 to TRBJ2-7; 7 bases match TRBD2. The CDR3 contains 12 residues. From germline, CDR1 is SGHTS and CDR2 YDEGEE. Losses at the gene ends were 1 base for V and 9 bases for J; bases not matched to a gene: 4. The CDR3 nucleotides read TGTGCCAGCAGCTTGTGGGGGGGAGGGCAGTACTTC. Translation gives CASSLWGGGQYF. The complete variable domain, with remaining parts taken from reference TRBV5-8 and TRBJ2-7, reads EAGVTQSPTHLIKTRGQQATLRCSPISGHTSVYWYQQALGLGLQFLLWYDEGEERNRGNFPPRFSGRQFPNYSSELNVNALELEDSALYLCASSLWGGGQYFGPGTRLTVT.

The chain couples TRBV4-2 to TRBJ2-1, with TRBD1 as a possible D gene (6 bases). The CDR3 covers 15 residues. Germline values: CDR1 LGHNA, CDR2 YNFKEQ. V lost 4 bases to trimming and J lost 7 bases, with 17 bases between them. The CDR3 nucleotides read TGTGCCAGCAGCCGAGAAAACCAAGGGGGAAATGAGCAGTTCTTC. Its protein is CASSRENQGGNEQFF.

The chain joins TRBV4-2 to TRBJ1-5; tentative D call: TRBD1 (5 bases). Trimming took 0 bases from V and 5 from J, leaving 11 bases between them. The CDR3 totals 15 residues. The germline gives CDR1 LGHNA, CDR2 YNFKEQ. CDR3 in amino acids: CASSQDGTDDQPQHF. DNA for the CDR3: TGTGCCAGCAGCCAAGATGGGACCGATGATCAGCCCCAGCATTTT.